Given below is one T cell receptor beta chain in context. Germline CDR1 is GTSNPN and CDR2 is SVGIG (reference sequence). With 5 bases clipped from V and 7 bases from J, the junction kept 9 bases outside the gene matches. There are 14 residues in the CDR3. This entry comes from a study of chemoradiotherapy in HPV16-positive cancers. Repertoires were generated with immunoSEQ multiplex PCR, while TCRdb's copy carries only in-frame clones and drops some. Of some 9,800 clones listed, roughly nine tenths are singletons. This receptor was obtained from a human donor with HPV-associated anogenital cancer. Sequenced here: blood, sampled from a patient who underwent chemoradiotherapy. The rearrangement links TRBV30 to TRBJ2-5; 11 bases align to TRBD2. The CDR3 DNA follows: TGTGCCTGGGAGGAGGGGACTAGCGGTTGGACCCAGTACTTC. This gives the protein CAWEEGTSGWTQYF.